A selection of T cell receptor beta chains follows, all from one sample in a study of T cell responses to AZD1222 COVID-19 vaccine. Assay used: immunoSEQ multiplex PCR; TCRdb lists only in-frame clones, some missing. The repertoire holds under 200,000 clones, with around 89% as singletons. Sequencing was performed on peripheral blood, taken 28 days after the second AZD1222 dose. These TCRs come from an adult who received the AZD1222 COVID-19 vaccine. Each CDR3 is given without its conserved first and last residue. D genes are given only for firm matches.

v_gene	d_gene	j_gene	CDR3aa
TRBV6-1	NA	TRBJ1-6	ASSEGIHTYNSPLH
TRBV7-6	NA	TRBJ1-1	ASSLGTNTEAF
TRBV25-1	NA	TRBJ1-2	ASSEWGTALGYGYT
TRBV9	NA	TRBJ2-1	ASSPSPGDEQF
TRBV23-1	NA	TRBJ1-1	ASSQSCSIDTEAF
TRBV7-3	TRBD1	TRBJ1-1	ASSLTTGGTEAF
TRBV18	NA	TRBJ1-1	ASSPPDSLGNTEAF
TRBV6-5	NA	TRBJ1-3	ASRAGGNSGNTIY
TRBV3-1/TRBV3-2	NA	TRBJ2-1	ASSQLRTRPDYNEQF
TRBV13	NA	TRBJ1-6	ASSTRQADNSPLH
TRBV10-1	NA	TRBJ1-2	ASSDGGTYGYT
TRBV5-1	NA	TRBJ2-3	ASTAGTAGSWGPDTQY
TRBV7-9	NA	TRBJ2-1	ASSLDGEQF
TRBV19	NA	TRBJ2-7	ASSIYAGPGYEQY
TRBV5-6	TRBD2	TRBJ2-5	ASSWETSGGVETQY
TRBV7-9	TRBD1	TRBJ2-7	ASSSRDRDYEQY
TRBV5-1	TRBD1	TRBJ1-5	ASSYRQGDSNQPQH
TRBV6-5	NA	TRBJ1-1	ASSQQGNTEAF
TRBV20-1	NA	TRBJ2-1	SAIRNNEQF
TRBV18	TRBD2	TRBJ2-7	ASSGTSGGAAEQY
TRBV5-1	NA	TRBJ2-1	ASSPTTNDRLGGNEQF
TRBV5-1	NA	TRBJ2-1	ASRDPSSYNEQF
TRBV6-4	TRBD2	TRBJ2-3	ASSDHGGALDTQY
TRBV7-3	NA	TRBJ1-1	ASSYGARDTEAF
TRBV18	TRBD1	TRBJ1-2	ASSRDREGGYT
TRBV7-6	NA	TRBJ1-3	ASSPLPTDGGNTIY
TRBV6-2/TRBV6-3	NA	TRBJ1-5	ASSLGGSNQPQH
TRBV2	NA	TRBJ1-1	ASSDFTAGNTEAF
TRBV19	NA	TRBJ1-2	ASNLGGAYGYT
TRBV15	TRBD1	TRBJ1-2	ATSRVRTGFRVGYT
TRBV24-1	NA	TRBJ1-6	ATSRGDNSPLH
TRBV2	TRBD2	TRBJ2-2	ASKLAGGDTGELF
TRBV5-1	NA	TRBJ1-2	ASSQGLDEWSYGYT